This T cell receptor beta chain originates from a study of beta chain features in type 1 diabetes (dated by TCRdb to the late 2010s). With respect to the entire study: Mean age, gender distribution, total cell number and subset yield were not different between patients and healthy donors. Regulatory and stem cell-like memory subsets were obtained from only 8 patients and about eight healthy donors, while naive and central memory subsets were obtained from all 30 or so donors. A total of roughly 98,000,000 sorted cells were examined across all samples, and a strong correlation was observed between cell number per subset and RNA yield. In the study, TCRB repertoires of sorted circulating CD4+ T cell subsets from recently diagnosed type 1 diabetes patients were compared with those of matched healthy donors.

A single peripheral blood draw of 90 to 150 mL on average was collected from each donor into heparinised tubes. A BD FACSAria II was used to sort naive, central memory, regulatory and stem cell-like memory CD4+ T cells with a panel that included CD45RO, CCR7, CD25, CD127, CD95 and CD27. All sorted populations exceeded 98% purity. Right away, PBMCs were isolated by Lymphoprep density gradient centrifugation and were stained directly, with no culture step. So that batch effects would be minimized, each experiment stained and sorted samples in pairs, pairing one healthy donor with one patient. The entire isolated RNA was reverse transcribed using the High Capacity cDNA Reverse Transcription Kit, and thus expressed TCRB transcripts were sequenced. Deep immunoSEQ sequencing was performed on naive, central memory and regulatory T cell samples, with an average of around 3.5 million total reads per sample. Sorted cells were lysed in RLT buffer, and RNA was extracted using DNase-treated RNeasy Micro or Mini kits according to cell number. To prevent cross-contamination, each cell subset was processed individually, whereas patient and healthy donor samples were processed jointly. Using the immunoSEQ multiplex PCR, TCRB sequences were amplified from cDNA into 87-bp fragments spanning the CDR3 region. Sequencing of the amplicons was performed on the Illumina HiSeq platform. Regarding the original processing steps: Synthetic template baselines were used to correct PCR bias computationally, reads within Hamming distance 2 were collapsed, and singletons that could not be merged were discarded. By aligning reads against IMGT, V, D and J genes, CDR3 length, and insertions or deletions at six rearrangement sites were assigned. Within each subset, clonotype counts were normalized to sorted cell number, after which true diversity and Gini coefficients were computed with the tcR R package. The overlap coefficient, calculated on TCRB nucleotide sequences, was used to measure repertoire sharing. As a proxy for the pre-selection repertoire, out-of-frame TCRB sequences from naive cells were analyzed. TCRdb obtained this table from immuneACCESS and retained in-frame rearrangements with V and J assigned. These tables miss some clones; where compared with another copy, unresolved V genes account for less than half of the shortfall, and the remainder is unexplained. V, J and clone size are those of that table, while D and trimming were read from the DNA. In this sample the table shows about 650,000 clones, 9.5% to 15% of which occur a single time. The ten most abundant clones make up more than 0.1% of the sample.

With respect to this clone: Its cognate antigen has yet to be identified. One base away there is no much larger clone; base qualities are not given.

The cysteine opens and the phenylalanine closes a CDR3 of 15 amino acids. Of all the DNA, just the CDR3 is kept, 45 bases in frame from base 1. For CDR1 and CDR2, the germline V gene (reference sequence) lists SGHNT and YYREEE. V loses 6 bases of germline sequence and J loses 4 bases, and the interval between the two ends is 19 bases. General conclusions and limits of the study: PCR may preferentially amplify shorter templates, but because patient and control samples were amplified and corrected together, any resulting skew would affect both groups equally. Because small numbers of individuals were included in the HLA sub-analyses, any influence of HLA type on TCRB rearrangement was left unresolved. Type 1 diabetes patients showed a moderate but significant shortening of TCRB CDR3 length in all four CD4+ subsets. Fewer insertions and more nucleotide deletions at VDJ recombination sites were observed in patients with type 1 diabetes, implying thymic rearrangement abnormalities. Sequencing cDNA rather than genomic DNA could over-represent highly expressing activated cells, although activation and CD3 levels did not differ between groups. Naive, central memory and regulatory TCRB repertoires appeared to be more similar among patients than among healthy donors.

The clonotype originates from a man aged 25-40 years with type 1 diabetes. Recombination linked TRBV5-4 to TRBJ1-2; TRBD1 could be the D gene, as 5 bases match. Material for sequencing was naive CD4+ T cells from blood. The intended sense of this specimen's cell subset or site label: true naive CD4+ T cells. The base sequence is TGTGCCAGCACCGCCCGGGACCTCTCCCTCTATGGCTACACCTTC. Translated, it reads CASTARDLSLYGYTF.